The 21 T cell receptor beta chains listed next were all sequenced from one sample in a study of T-cell memory formation after mild COVID-19. TCRdb re-analysed the 5' RACE reads in MiXCR, keeping a single row per CDR3 protein. The table shows more than 400,000 distinct CDR3 sequences, with approximately 18% occurring only once. What was sequenced was PBMCs or a T cell subset sorted from them (not recorded which). The source of these receptors is an adult woman who had mild COVID-19 (a few samples of this study predate the infection). Cell type and time point are not known.

The CDR3, as DNA: TGTGCCAGCAGCCAAGTTCCAGGGAATGAGCAGTTCTTC. Its translation: CASSQVPGNEQFF. The V call is TRBV14, the J call TRBJ2-1, with a tentative D call TRBD1 (5 bases). Germline V gene sequence: CDR1 SGHDN, CDR2 FVKESK. The V end was cut by 1 base, the J end by 7 bases, with 8 bases between. The CDR3 contains 13 residues.

CDR3 residues: CSARGRGAGANVLTF. The CDR3 nucleotides read TGCAGCGCCAGGGGAAGAGGGGCTGGGGCCAACGTCCTGACTTTC. The chain carries TRBV29-1 and TRBJ2-6; D perhaps matches TRBD1 (6 bases). V lost 7 bases to trimming and J lost 2 bases, with 15 bases between them. Germline lookup yields CDR1 SQVTM and CDR2 ANQGSEA. There are 15 residues in the CDR3.

This clonotype was picked up a small number of times. V and J are TRBV5-1 and TRBJ1-2; the match to TRBD1 covers 8 bases. The length of the CDR3 is 14 residues. Germline V gene data show CDR1 as SGHRS and CDR2 as YFSETQ. V dropped 7 bases and J dropped 4; count of bases not matched to a gene: 9. The DNA of the CDR3 is TGCGCCAGCGGAGACCCGACAGGGGTCTATGGCTACACCTTC. It translates to CASGDPTGVYGYTF.

The DNA for the CDR3 is TGCAGCGCCCGGACGGATAGCACAGATACGCAGTATTTT. Translated: CSARTDSTDTQYF. The V and J genes are TRBV29-1 and TRBJ2-3; D unresolved. Trimming shortened V by 7 bases and J by 0 bases, and 11 bases separated the two germline ends. CDR1 is SQVTM and CDR2 is ANQGSEA in the germline V gene. CDR3 size: 13 residues.

There are a few counts of this clonotype. The rearrangement uses TRBV14 and TRBJ2-3; D unclear. This CDR3 is built from 16 residues. Trimming shortened V by 0 bases and J by 1 base, and 11 bases separated the two germline ends. CDR1 and CDR2 (germline): SGHDN, FVKESK. The CDR3 DNA sequence: TGTGCCAGCAGCCAAGATATGGGCCTACGCACAGATACGCAGTATTTT. As protein: CASSQDMGLRTDTQYF. The full variable domain, rest sourced from reference TRBV14 and TRBJ2-3, is EAGVTQFPSHSVIEKGQTVTLRCDPISGHDNLYWYRRVMGKEIKFLLHFVKESKQDESGMPNNRFLAERTGGTYSTLKVQPAELEDSGVYFCASSQDMGLRTDTQYFGPGTRLTVL.

This clonotype turned up a few times. The CDR3 coding sequence is TGTGCCAGCAGACACGGGGAGAAAGAGACCCAGTACTTC. Protein: CASRHGEKETQYF. The V and J genes are TRBV6-6 and TRBJ2-5, with a possible D match to TRBD2 (5 bases). CDR3 length: 13 amino acids. Trimming removed 6 bases at V and 3 bases at J, with 11 bases between. CDR1 is MNHNY and CDR2 is SVGAGI in the germline V gene (reference sequence).

The V call is TRBV7-9, the J call TRBJ1-2, with unresolved D. Trimming took 1 base from V and 5 from J, leaving 8 bases between them. This CDR3 is 13 amino acids long. Germline-derived CDR1 and CDR2 are SEHNR and FQNEAQ (reference sequence). CDR3 sequence (DNA): TGTGCCAGCAGCTTAGAGGAGTTTTATGGCTACACCTTC. This translates into CASSLEEFYGYTF.

This rearrangement joins TRBV19 to TRBJ2-7; the match to TRBD2 covers 7 bases. The germline V gene has CDR1 LNHDA and CDR2 SQIVND (reference sequence). V dropped 5 bases and J dropped 3; count of bases not matched to a gene: 7. The CDR3 is made up of 14 amino acids. The CDR3 nucleotides read TGTGCCAGTAGTTACGCGGGGGAGGTCTACGAGCAGTACTTC. Protein product: CASSYAGEVYEQYF. The variable domain in full, with the rest retrieved from reference TRBV19 and TRBJ2-7, is DGGITQSPKYLFRKEGQNVTLSCEQNLNHDAMYWYRQDPGQGLRLIYYSQIVNDFQKGDIAEGYSVSREKKESFPLTVTSAQKNPTAFYLCASSYAGEVYEQYFGPGTRLTVT.

In this sample, this clonotype turned up a few times. The chain carries TRBV19 and TRBJ2-7, with unresolved D. V lost 7 bases and J 0 bases, leaving 16 bases between the germline ends. The CDR3 is 15 amino acids. The germline CDR1 and CDR2 sequences are LNHDA and SQIVND (reference sequence). The CDR3 region has the DNA TGTGCCAGTAACCCTGGGGTACTCGGCTCCTACGAGCAGTACTTC. Protein sequence: CASNPGVLGSYEQYF.

As DNA, the CDR3 is TGCAGTGCATCAGAGGGCGGAGAGGGTACGCAGTATTTT. It is translated as CSASEGGEGTQYF. The chain has TRBV20-1 and TRBJ2-3, with a weak D call TRBD2 (5 bases). Germline V gives CDR1 DFQATT, CDR2 SNEGSKA (reference sequence). The CDR3 spans 13 residues. V lost 6 bases and J lost 8, with 18 bases in between.

Here the CDR3 DNA reads TGTGCCAGTAGTATAGGACAGGGTCCAGGCTACGAGCAGTACTTC. This codes for CASSIGQGPGYEQYF. The V and J genes are TRBV19 and TRBJ2-7, with 7 positions matching TRBD1. Trimming cost V 1 base and J 3 bases; bases outside gene matches: 6. The V gene's germline CDR1 is LNHDA and CDR2 SQIVND (reference sequence). The CDR3 sequence is 15 residues long.

The sample holds a few counts of this clonotype. CDR3 region: CASSGGYGDYNEQFF. The CDR3 bases are TGTGCCAGCAGTGGGGGGTACGGGGACTACAATGAGCAGTTCTTC. The chain recombines TRBV12-3 or TRBV12-4 with TRBJ2-1, with a possible D match to TRBD2 (6 bases). The CDR3 has 15 amino acids. The V end was cut by 5 bases, the J end by 3 bases, with 14 bases between.

This clonotype has just a few counts. The rearrangement joins TRBV9 to TRBJ2-3, with a possible D match to TRBD2 (5 bases). Germline CDR1 SGDLS, CDR2 YYNGEE. V lost 0 bases and J lost 5, with 10 bases in between. The CDR3 consists of 14 residues. DNA for the CDR3: TGTGCCAGCAGCGTAGCGTCCGCGGGAGATACGCAGTATTTT. Its translation is CASSVASAGDTQYF.

This chain links TRBV20-1 with TRBJ2-1; tentatively, D is TRBD2 (5 bases). Deletions cut 0 bases from V and 4 bases from J, with 16 bases between. Germline-derived CDR1 and CDR2 are DFQATT and SNEGSKA (reference sequence). The CDR3 sequence is 16 residues long. CDR3 in DNA: TGCAGTGCTAGAGATCTACAGCGGTCCGTGTACAATGAGCAGTTCTTC. Translation: CSARDLQRSVYNEQFF.

The chain combines TRBV12-5 with TRBJ2-5; D may be TRBD1 (6 bases). This CDR3 spans 13 amino acids. CDR1 is LGHNT, CDR2 FRNRAP, per germline. Trimming shortened V by 3 bases and J by 4 bases, and 9 bases separated the two germline ends. CDR3 sequence: CASGFSRGETQYF. The CDR3 nucleotides are TGTGCTAGTGGTTTCTCCAGGGGAGAGACCCAGTACTTC.

V and J are TRBV7-9 and TRBJ1-2; D unresolved. V lost 1 base, J lost 7 bases, and 10 bases lay in between. The CDR3 is 13 residues long. CDR1 is SEHNR and CDR2 is FQNEAQ in the germline V gene (reference sequence). The CDR3 is CASSLGQFGGYTF. The CDR3 DNA follows: TGTGCCAGCAGCTTAGGGCAATTCGGTGGCTACACCTTC.

The gene calls are TRBV29-1 and TRBJ1-5; D ambiguous. The germline V and J ends were trimmed by 4 bases and 6 bases, with 10 bases remaining between them. The CDR3 has 12 residues. In germline, CDR1 is SQVTM, CDR2 ANQGSEA. CDR3 in amino acids: CSVGKAGQPQHF. DNA for the CDR3: TGCAGCGTTGGAAAGGCTGGTCAGCCCCAGCATTTT.

This clonotype has a handful of counts. This chain links TRBV7-9 with TRBJ2-7; the D gene is possibly TRBD2 (6 bases). Germline V gene lookup returns CDR1 SEHNR and CDR2 FQNEAQ (reference sequence). Trimming shortened V by 4 bases and J by 4 bases, and 17 bases separated the two germline ends. This CDR3 spans 15 amino acids. The CDR3: CASSSARAAGYEQYF. The CDR3 DNA sequence: TGTGCCAGCAGCTCCGCCCGGGCGGCGGGATACGAGCAGTACTTC. Drawing the rest from reference TRBV7-9 and TRBJ2-7, the complete variable domain is DTGVSQNPRHKITKRGQNVTFRCDPISEHNRLYWYRQTLGQGPEFLTYFQNEAQLEKSRLLSDRFSAERPKGSFSTLEIQRTEQGDSAMYLCASSSARAAGYEQYFGPGTRLTVT.

V is TRBV19 and J is TRBJ2-2; TRBD1 aligns across 11 bases. The J segment lost 6 bases and the V segment lost 7 bases, leaving 7 bases of the junction unmatched. Looked up from germline, CDR1 is LNHDA and CDR2 is SQIVND (reference sequence). The CDR3 consists of 15 residues. The CDR3 here is CASTSDRGRAGELFF. CDR3 nucleotides: TGTGCCAGTACCTCGGACAGGGGGCGCGCCGGGGAGCTGTTTTTT.

The genes are TRBV7-6 and TRBJ1-1; the D gene is possibly TRBD1 (5 bases). The V end was cut by 5 bases, the J end by 7 bases, with 14 bases between. Germline V CDR1 and CDR2: SGHVS, FNYEAQ. The CDR3 length is 13 residues. In DNA, the CDR3 is TGTGCCAGCAGCCCGGGGGTTTACCTTGAAGCTTTCTTT. It codes for CASSPGVYLEAFF. The variable domain in full, with the rest retrieved from reference TRBV7-6 and TRBJ1-1, is GAGVSQSPRYKVTKRGQDVALRCDPISGHVSLYWYRQALGQGPEFLTYFNYEAQQDKSGLPNDRFSAERPEGSISTLTIQRTEQRDSAMYRCASSPGVYLEAFFGQGTRLTVV.

In its sample, this clonotype was seen a few times. The V gene is TRBV9, the J gene TRBJ2-1; the match to TRBD2 covers 10 bases. This CDR3 comprises 17 residues. Germline CDR1 is SGDLS and CDR2 is YYNGEE. Trimming cost V 0 bases and J 6 bases; bases outside gene matches: 9. The CDR3, as DNA: TGTGCCAGCAGCGTAGGAAATGGACTAGCGGCCCCCAATGAGCAGTTCTTC. This translates into CASSVGNGLAAPNEQFF.